This entry is about one TCR beta chain. This clone has only one observation. No cognate antigen has been identified for it. No qualities accompany the bases; no much larger clone lies one base away. These data come from a study of blood T cell repertoires in COVID-19 (dated by TCRdb to 2018 to 2020). Concerning the study at large: The collaborator samples originated in the United States, Italy and Spain and spanned the acute and convalescent phases of COVID-19. Subjects who had been exposed to COVID-19, were actively infected with it, or had recovered from it provided the deeply sampled blood TCRbeta repertoires that made up the dataset. The prospective study material was composed of cDNA or gDNA derived from T cells, B-cell-depleted T cells, or PBMCs. Sample metadata almost always included a de-identified subject ID, COVID-19 status, age in years and sex. The repertoires were released in a freely available public database intended as a resource for research on the immune response to SARS-CoV-2. Samples were obtained from the ongoing ImmuneRACE study (first 160 participants) and from some 1,200 subjects provided by 6 global collaborators. Where available, HLA class I and class II types were taken from metadata supplied by the sample provider and were not determined by assay-based typing. What the study reported, not specific to this receptor: The quantity of clinical and demographic metadata differed by source and by participant and was supplied without curation.

Whole blood was collected in K2EDTA tubes by collaborating institutions according to the institutions' own protocols. For TCRbeta analysis, collaborators shipped samples in one of three forms: frozen whole blood, isolated PBMCs, or DNA extracted from either of those sample types. TCRbeta CDR3 regions were amplified from genomic DNA using the immunoSEQ Assay, a bias-controlled multiplex PCR. Turning to the authors' computational methods: Nucleated cell counts per sample were estimated from amplification of reference gene primers within the assay. Sequence reads were collapsed and filtered to measure the absolute abundance of every unique TCRbeta CDR3 rearrangement. For each sample, productive Simpson clonality was calculated as the square root of Simpson's diversity index across productive rearrangements. Sourced from immuneACCESS, this table was stored by TCRdb with only in-frame sequences that have V and J called. A share of the clones is absent; for the studies checked, an unresolved V gene accounts for under half, and the remainder has no known explanation. D and trimming were read from the DNA, whereas the V and J calls and clone size are those reported in that table. A total of 200,000 to 250,000 clones appear in this sample, about 87% of them only once. In total, the top ten clones hold 6% to 9% of the sample.

Reading the germline V gene (reference sequence) gives CDR1 SGHNT and CDR2 YYREEE. A distance of 4 bases separates the germline ends of V and J, which lose 3 bases and 5 bases respectively. The CDR3, from cysteine to phenylalanine, totals 11 residues. Only the CDR3 part of the read is kept: 33 bases, read in frame from the first base. The chain is made from TRBV5-4 and TRBJ2-3; no D segment can be confidently identified. This TCR was sampled from a woman between 70 and 85 years old with active or convalescent COVID-19. Sequencing input: peripheral blood. The sequence in DNA is TGTGCCAGCAGCTCGGGAGATACGCAGTATTTT. Its translation reads: CASSSGDTQYF.